This T cell receptor (beta chain) was recorded in a study of blood T cell repertoires in COVID-19. Looking at the study overall: There were acute and convalescent COVID-19 samples, and they came from the United States, Italy and Spain. Sample material is recorded as cDNA or gDNA derived from T cells, B-cell-depleted T cells, or PBMCs.

Methods used by the authors: Estimates of nucleated cell counts were drawn from the amplification of reference gene primers. Method: immunoSEQ multiplex PCR; TCRdb's copy keeps in-frame clones and lacks some. V and J calls plus clone size are reproduced from that table; the DNA served to infer D and trimming. The sample has some 120,000 clones; 74% are singletons. This CDR3 has 15 residues. The germline CDR1 and CDR2 sequences are LNHDA and SQIVND (reference sequence). V gave up 0 bases and J gave up 3 bases; unmatched junction bases: 1. This rearrangement joins TRBV19 to TRBJ1-1; the match to TRBD1 covers 10 bases. The sample consisted of peripheral blood. The receptor comes from a man between 60 and 75 years old with acute or convalescent COVID-19. The CDR3 DNA is TGTGCCAGTAGTATAGATGGACAGGGGGACACTGAAGCTTTCTTT. Translating gives CASSIDGQGDTEAFF.